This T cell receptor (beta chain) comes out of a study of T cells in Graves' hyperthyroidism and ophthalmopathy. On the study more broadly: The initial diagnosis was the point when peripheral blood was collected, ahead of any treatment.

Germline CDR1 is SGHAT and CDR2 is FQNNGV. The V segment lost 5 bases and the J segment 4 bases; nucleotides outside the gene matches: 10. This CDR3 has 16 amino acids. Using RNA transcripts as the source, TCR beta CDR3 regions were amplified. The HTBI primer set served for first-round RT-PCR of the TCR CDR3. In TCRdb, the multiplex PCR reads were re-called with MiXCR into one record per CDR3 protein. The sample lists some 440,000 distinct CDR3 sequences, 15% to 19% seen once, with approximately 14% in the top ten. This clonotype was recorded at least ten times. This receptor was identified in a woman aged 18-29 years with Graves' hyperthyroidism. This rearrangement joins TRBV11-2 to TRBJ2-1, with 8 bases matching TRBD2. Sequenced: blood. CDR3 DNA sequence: TGTGCCAGCAGCCTTCGGCGGGGGGCCATTTACAATGAGCAGTTCTTC. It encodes CASSLRRGAIYNEQFF.